A single sample gave rise to the 17 T cell receptor beta chains below, sequenced in a study of cytomegalovirus exposure and HLA in healthy donors. PCR amplification relied on 60 Vbeta primers (plus 13 Jbeta primers). Generated by immunoSEQ multiplex PCR, the TCRdb table keeps only in-frame clones and is missing some. The sample carries under 200,000 clones, approximately 80% recorded once. Sequencing input: PBMCs. These receptors were collected from a man under 40 in good health and CMV-seronegative.

This chain connects TRBV6-5 to TRBJ1-2, with 11 bases that match TRBD1. V gave up 2 bases and J gave up 1 base; unmatched junction bases: 0. The germline CDR1 and CDR2 sequences are MNHEY and SVGAGI. The CDR3 consists of 15 residues. CDR3: CASSYGTGGNYGYTF. The CDR3 DNA reads TGTGCCAGCAGTTACGGGACAGGGGGTAACTATGGCTACACCTTC.

The V and J genes are TRBV5-6 and TRBJ1-1, with 8 bases lining up with TRBD1. With V trimmed by 4 bases and J by 0 bases, 8 bases remained unmatched. In germline, CDR1 is SGHDT, CDR2 YYEEEE. This CDR3 spans 16 amino acids. DNA of the CDR3: TGTGCCAGCAGCGGCCGGACAGGGAACATGAACACTGAAGCTTTCTTT. This sequence encodes CASSGRTGNMNTEAFF.

This clone was detected once. The chain recombines TRBV10-2 with TRBJ1-3; possible D gene TRBD1, 5 bases. The CDR3 is 16 amino acids. The germline gives CDR1 WSHSY, CDR2 SAAADI. Trimming left V 6 bases short and J 0 bases short, with 15 bases between. This CDR3 reads CASRTSGRGSGNTIYF. The CDR3 nucleotides are TGCGCCAGCAGGACCTCAGGGAGGGGCTCTGGAAACACCATATATTTT.

The rearrangement links TRBV4-1 to TRBJ2-7, with 8 bases fitting TRBD1. The V gene's germline CDR1 is MGHRA and CDR2 YSYEKL. J gave up 4 bases and V 4 bases, and 12 bases lay outside the gene matches. The CDR3 sequence is 16 residues long. In DNA, the CDR3 is TGCGCCAGCAGCCCTACATGGACAGGGTATACTTACGAGCAGTACTTC. The encoded protein is CASSPTWTGYTYEQYF.

This chain joins TRBV11-2 and TRBJ1-4, with a tentative D call TRBD1 (6 bases). Looked up from germline, CDR1 is SGHAT and CDR2 is FQNNGV. V lost 4 bases, J lost 4 bases, and 13 bases lay in between. The CDR3 runs to 15 residues. The CDR3 coding sequence is TGTGCCAGCAGCTCACAGGGAAACATTAATGAAAAACTGTTTTTT. It yields the protein CASSSQGNINEKLFF.

This clone has only one observation. The chain links TRBV7-2 to TRBJ2-5, with D maybe TRBD2 (6 bases). V shed 4 bases and J shed 6 bases, with 9 bases lying between them. Germline-derived CDR1 and CDR2 are SGHTA and FQGNSA. This CDR3 spans 12 amino acids. The CDR3 loop is CASSWRGQTQYF. CDR3 in DNA: TGTGCCAGCAGCTGGAGGGGCCAGACCCAGTACTTC.

J is TRBJ2-7 and V is TRBV6-5; TRBD1 matches at 8 bases. J gave up 3 bases and V 5 bases, and 3 bases lay outside the gene matches. The CDR3 loop spans 13 amino acids. CDR1 and CDR2 from the germline V gene are MNHEY and SVGAGI. The CDR3 sequence is CASSRQGYYEQYF. As DNA, the CDR3 is TGTGCCAGCAGTCGACAGGGGTACTACGAGCAGTACTTC.

In DNA form, the CDR3 reads TGTGCCAGCAGCATCCGGACTGGAGAAGGCACAGATACGCAGTATTTT. It translates to CASSIRTGEGTDTQYF. V gene TRBV7-2 combines with J gene TRBJ2-3; D possibly corresponds to TRBD2 (5 bases). The CDR3 totals 16 residues. Trimming took 5 bases from V and 1 from J, leaving 16 bases between them. The germline V gene encodes CDR1 SGHTA and CDR2 FQGNSA.

About this clone itself: The sample holds other DNA sequences that translate to the same CDR3. J is TRBJ2-7 and V is TRBV7-2; D unclear. Germline lookup yields CDR1 SGHTA and CDR2 FQGNSA. V gave up 4 bases and J gave up 0 bases, with 4 bases separating them. The CDR3 runs 12 residues. The CDR3 sequence is CASSSSSYEQYF. The CDR3 DNA follows: TGTGCCAGCAGCTCCTCCTCCTACGAGCAGTACTTC.

This clone occurred once. This chain connects TRBV7-8 to TRBJ1-5, with 12 bases identical to TRBD1. The CDR3 runs 14 residues. Germline-derived CDR1 and CDR2 are SGHVS and FQNEAQ. V lost 5 bases, J lost 10 bases, and 6 bases stayed unmatched. The CDR3 region has the DNA TGTGCCAGCAGCGCAGGGACAGGGGGCGGTCCCCAGCATTTT. Encoded protein: CASSAGTGGGPQHF.

As for this clone: Compared with germline, one end of the junction differs, possibly owing to a read error. The chain couples TRBV7-7 to TRBJ2-7; 10 bases are shared with TRBD1. The CDR3 is 13 amino acids. Germline V gene data show CDR1 as SSHAT and CDR2 as FNYEAQ (reference sequence). CDR3 amino acids: CASSLRDRGEQYF. DNA of the CDR3: TGTGCTAGCAGCTTACGGGACAGGGGAGAGCAGTACTTC.

The chain employs TRBV10-1 and TRBJ2-3, with unresolved D. V was cut by 6 bases and J by 2 bases, with 9 bases left in between. This CDR3 contains 13 residues. Germline CDR1 and CDR2: WNHNN and SYGVQD (reference sequence). The CDR3: CASRRSHTDTQYF. CDR3 nucleotides: TGCGCCAGCAGGCGTTCCCACACAGATACGCAGTATTTT.

The rearrangement joins TRBV9 to TRBJ1-4, with a tentative D call TRBD1 (6 bases). Looked up from germline, CDR1 is SGDLS and CDR2 is YYNGEE. The CDR3 loop spans 14 amino acids. V was trimmed by 0 bases and J by 7 bases, leaving 10 bases between them. The CDR3 sequence is CASSVGRGGEKLFF. CDR3 sequence (DNA): TGTGCCAGCAGCGTAGGCAGGGGTGGTGAAAAACTGTTTTTT. The full variable domain, in which reference TRBV9 and TRBJ1-4 provide the parts outside the CDR3, is DSGVTQTPKHLITATGQRVTLRCSPRSGDLSVYWYQQSLDQGLQFLIQYYNGEERAKGNILERFSAQQFPDLHSELNLSSLELGDSALYFCASSVGRGGEKLFFGSGTQLSVL.

The chain combines TRBV5-4 with TRBJ2-3; D possibly corresponds to TRBD2 (6 bases). Trimming removed 0 bases at V and 4 bases at J, with 12 bases between. The V gene's germline CDR1 is SGHNT and CDR2 YYREEE (reference sequence). The CDR3 is 15 residues long. For the CDR3, the DNA is TGTGCCAGCAGCTTGGTTGGCGGGGTTTCAGATACGCAGTATTTT. Translating it yields CASSLVGGVSDTQYF.

The chain employs TRBV6-1 and TRBJ2-2; 8 bases fit TRBD1. The CDR3 loop spans 14 amino acids. The V segment lost 6 bases and the J segment 3 bases; nucleotides outside the gene matches: 3. CDR1 is MNHNS and CDR2 is SASEGT in the germline V gene. CDR3: CASRQTGDTGELFF. The CDR3 DNA reads as TGTGCCAGCAGGCAGACAGGGGACACCGGGGAGCTGTTTTTT.

The J gene is TRBJ2-7, the V gene TRBV30; 10 nucleotides line up with TRBD1. V lost 1 base, J lost 3 bases, and 3 bases stayed unmatched. The germline CDR1 and CDR2 sequences are GTSNPN and SVGIG (reference sequence). This CDR3 region has 14 residues. The CDR3 region is CAWSAGTGVYEQYF. The CDR3 region has the DNA TGTGCCTGGAGTGCTGGGACAGGGGTCTACGAGCAGTACTTC.

This clone has a single count. The rearrangement joins TRBV19 to TRBJ2-2; the D gene is possibly TRBD1 (6 bases). This CDR3 has 15 amino acids. Germline CDR1 is LNHDA and CDR2 is SQIVND (reference sequence). V lost 9 bases to trimming and J lost 0 bases, with 14 bases between them. The CDR3 DNA sequence: TGTGCCAGCGCTACCGGGACACCGAACACCGGGGAGCTGTTTTTT. Its protein product is CASATGTPNTGELFF.